Given below is one TCR beta chain in context. Its antigen remains unidentified. Qualities for individual bases were not recorded, and no much larger clone is one base off. These data come from a study of OX40 agonist ivuxolimab in advanced cancers. Background on the whole study: Ivuxolimab was a fully human IgG2 agonistic monoclonal antibody targeting the costimulatory receptor OX40 (CD134). Intravenous ivuxolimab was administered to patients every 2 weeks at six dose levels: 0.01, 0.1, 0.3, 1.5, 3 and 10 mg/kg. The point of sequencing TCRbeta in the periphery was to test whether ivuxolimab changed TCR sequence diversity and drove clonal T-cell expansion. Prior anti-PD-1, anti-PD-L1 or anti-CTLA-4 therapy was permitted, and about two fifths of dose-escalation patients had received checkpoint inhibitors. The monotherapy dose-escalation portion (N ≈ 57 patients) of the phase I ivuxolimab trial is reported in the paper. In the dose-escalation cohort, 65% to 85% of patients were male, and the mean age was approximately 60 years with a range of about 20 to 80. Of the approximately 50 dose-escalation patients, hepatocellular carcinoma was present in roughly 19, melanoma in around 15, renal cell carcinoma in 9 and head and neck cancer in 9. Partial responses occurred in three dose-escalation patients: two with cutaneous melanoma and one with hepatocellular carcinoma.

Patients with a history of autoimmune disease or receiving systemic immunosuppression were excluded from the trial. In every dose cohort, peripheral blood was drawn for TCR sequencing at baseline, cycle 4 day 1, and cycle 7 day 1. Samples were obtained from an open-label, multicenter, first-in-human phase I dose-escalation trial of ivuxolimab. Adults with locally advanced or metastatic head and neck squamous cell, hepatocellular, melanoma or renal cell carcinoma were enrolled in the trial. Before TCR sequencing, CD4+ T cells and CD8+ T cells from peripheral blood were sorted into separate populations. On the study overall, not on this receptor specifically: Antigen specificity was not determined for the clonally expanded peripheral T cells. Low levels of normalized T-cell clonal expansion were also seen in some patients who did not respond. Clonal expansion of both CD4+ and CD8+ blood T cells was observed from baseline to week 6 at doses 0.1 to 3.0 mg/kg. After ivuxolimab, CD8+ T cells had more expanded clones than CD4+ T cells on average. In the 0.1-3.0 mg/kg groups, partial responders were among the patients with the lowest normalized peripheral clonal expansion, particularly in CD8+ T cells.

To sequence the TCRbeta CDR3 region, genomic DNA was isolated from the sorted cells. TCRbeta CDR3 regions were sequenced using the immunoSEQ Assay. The table was pulled from immuneACCESS by TCRdb, which kept in-frame rearrangements only. Such tables lose some clones; where checked, under half of the loss comes from unresolved V genes, and the rest has no known cause. Here the sample has roughly 70,000 clones; 75% to 90% occur a single time. Together, the top ten hold 4% of the sample. Sequences were derived from CD4+ or CD8+ T cells sorted from blood, sampled in a trial of the OX40 agonist ivuxolimab. The sequence came from an adult with an advanced solid tumor such as melanoma, head and neck, liver or kidney cancer.

This receptor carries the CDR3 CASSPMTSGVGTQYF. The DNA sequence is as follows: TGTGCCAGCTCACCAATGACTAGCGGGGTAGGGACCCAGTACTTC. The chain joins TRBV18 to TRBJ2-5, and 11 junction bases match TRBD2. V trim: 2 bases; J trim: 7 bases; unmatched bases: 6. The CDR3 goes from the cysteine to the phenylalanine over 15 residues. CDR3 DNA is the only sequence kept; it has 45 bases, read in frame from the first base. The germline V gene sets CDR1 to KGHSH and CDR2 to LQKENI.